The clone carrying this T cell receptor beta chain showed up just a few times. This record comes from a study of cytomegalovirus exposure and HLA in healthy donors. The J segment lost 3 bases and the V segment lost 5 bases, leaving 9 bases of the junction unmatched. This CDR3 region has 15 residues. The germline CDR1 and CDR2 sequences are SGHRS and YFSETQ. PCR used 60 Vbeta primers and 13 Jbeta primers. Profiling relied on immunoSEQ multiplex PCR, and the TCRdb table lists in-frame clones only, not all of them. This table has roughly 190,000 clones, about 10% appearing once. Sequencing was carried out using PBMCs. J is TRBJ2-7 and V is TRBV5-1, with 9 bases lining up with TRBD1. This receptor was obtained from a woman aged 25-40 years in good health and CMV-seropositive. Written as DNA, the CDR3 is TGCGCCAGCAGGGCAGGGGGACAGGGTATCTACGAGCAGTACTTC. It specifies CASRAGGQGIYEQYF.